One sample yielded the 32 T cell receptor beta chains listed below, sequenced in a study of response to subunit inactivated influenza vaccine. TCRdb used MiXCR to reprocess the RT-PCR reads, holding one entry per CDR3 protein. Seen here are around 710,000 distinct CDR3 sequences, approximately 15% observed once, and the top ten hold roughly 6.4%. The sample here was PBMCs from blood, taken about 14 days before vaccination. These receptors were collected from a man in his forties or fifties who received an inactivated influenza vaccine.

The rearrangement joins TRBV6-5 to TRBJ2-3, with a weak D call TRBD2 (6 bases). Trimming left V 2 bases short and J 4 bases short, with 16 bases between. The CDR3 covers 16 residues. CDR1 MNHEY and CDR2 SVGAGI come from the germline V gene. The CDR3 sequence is CASSYGPRGPPDTQYF. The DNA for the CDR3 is TGTGCCAGCAGTTACGGGCCGCGGGGACCCCCAGATACGCAGTATTTT.

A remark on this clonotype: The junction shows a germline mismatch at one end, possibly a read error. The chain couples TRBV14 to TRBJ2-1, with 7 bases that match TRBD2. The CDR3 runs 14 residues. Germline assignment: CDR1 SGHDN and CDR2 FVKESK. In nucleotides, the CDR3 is TGTGCCAGCAGCCACTCCGGGACTACCGCCTCATCGATCTTC. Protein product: CASSHSGTTASSIF.

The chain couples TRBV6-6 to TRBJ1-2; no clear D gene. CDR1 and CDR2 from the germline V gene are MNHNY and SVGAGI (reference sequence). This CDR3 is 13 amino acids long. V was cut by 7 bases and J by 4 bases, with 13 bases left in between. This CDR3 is CASTTGQAYGYTF. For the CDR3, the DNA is TGTGCCAGCACCACCGGGCAGGCCTATGGCTACACCTTC.

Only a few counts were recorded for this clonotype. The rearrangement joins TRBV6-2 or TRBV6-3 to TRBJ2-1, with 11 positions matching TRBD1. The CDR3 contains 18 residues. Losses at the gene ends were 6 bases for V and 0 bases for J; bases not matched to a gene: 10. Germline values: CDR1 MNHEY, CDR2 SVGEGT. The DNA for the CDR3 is TGTGCCAGCAGCTACGGGACAGGGGGAAGGAGCTCCTACAATGAGCAGTTCTTC. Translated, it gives CASSYGTGGRSSYNEQFF.

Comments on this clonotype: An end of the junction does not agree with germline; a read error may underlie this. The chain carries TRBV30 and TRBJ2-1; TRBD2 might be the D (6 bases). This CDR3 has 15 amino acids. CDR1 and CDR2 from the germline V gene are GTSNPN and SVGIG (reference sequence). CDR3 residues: CAWSGGVQQYNEPFF. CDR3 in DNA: TGTGCCTGGAGTGGGGGGGTACAGCAGTACAATGAGCCGTTCTTC.

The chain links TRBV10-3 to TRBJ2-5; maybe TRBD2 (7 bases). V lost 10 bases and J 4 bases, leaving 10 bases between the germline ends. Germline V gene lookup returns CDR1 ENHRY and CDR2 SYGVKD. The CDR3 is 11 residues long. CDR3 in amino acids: CATGGGETQYF. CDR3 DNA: TGTGCCACGGGGGGCGGAGAGACCCAGTACTTC.

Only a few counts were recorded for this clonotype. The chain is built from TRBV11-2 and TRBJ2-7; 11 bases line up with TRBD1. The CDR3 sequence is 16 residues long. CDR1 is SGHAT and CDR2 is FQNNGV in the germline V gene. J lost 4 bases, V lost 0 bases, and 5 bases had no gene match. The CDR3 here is CASSLDIGTGGYEQYF. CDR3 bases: TGTGCCAGCAGCTTAGATATCGGGACAGGGGGATACGAGCAGTACTTC.

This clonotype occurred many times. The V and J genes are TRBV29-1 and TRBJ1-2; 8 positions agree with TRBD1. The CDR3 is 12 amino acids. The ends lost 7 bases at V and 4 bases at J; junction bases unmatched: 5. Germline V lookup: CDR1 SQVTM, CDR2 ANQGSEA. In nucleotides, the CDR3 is TGCAGCGACCGACAGGGGAGCTATGGCTACACCTTC. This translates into CSDRQGSYGYTF.

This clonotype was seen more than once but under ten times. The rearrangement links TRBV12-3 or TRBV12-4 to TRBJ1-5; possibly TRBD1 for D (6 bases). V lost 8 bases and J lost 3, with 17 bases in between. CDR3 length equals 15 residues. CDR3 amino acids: CASDSGTGSNQPQHF. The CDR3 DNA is TGTGCCAGCGACTCGGGCACAGGGTCCAATCAGCCCCAGCATTTT.

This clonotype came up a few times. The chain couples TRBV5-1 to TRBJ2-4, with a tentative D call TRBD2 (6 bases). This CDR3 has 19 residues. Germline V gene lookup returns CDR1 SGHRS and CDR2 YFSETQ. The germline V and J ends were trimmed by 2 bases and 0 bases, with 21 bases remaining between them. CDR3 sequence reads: CASSLYFNRETLAKNIQYF. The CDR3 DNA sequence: TGCGCCAGCAGCTTATACTTCAACCGGGAGACCTTAGCCAAAAACATTCAGTACTTC.

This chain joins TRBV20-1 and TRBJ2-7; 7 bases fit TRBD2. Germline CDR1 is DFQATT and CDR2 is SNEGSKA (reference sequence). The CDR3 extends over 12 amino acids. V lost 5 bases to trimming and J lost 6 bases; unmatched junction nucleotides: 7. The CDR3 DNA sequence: TGCAGTGCTGGGGGACTAATCGGCGAGCAGTACTTC. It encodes CSAGGLIGEQYF.

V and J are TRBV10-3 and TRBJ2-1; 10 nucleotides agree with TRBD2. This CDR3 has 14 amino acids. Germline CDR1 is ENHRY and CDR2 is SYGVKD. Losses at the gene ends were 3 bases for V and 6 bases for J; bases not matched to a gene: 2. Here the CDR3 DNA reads TGTGCCATCAGTGAAGCGGGGGGGTCCAATGAGCAGTTCTTC. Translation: CAISEAGGSNEQFF.

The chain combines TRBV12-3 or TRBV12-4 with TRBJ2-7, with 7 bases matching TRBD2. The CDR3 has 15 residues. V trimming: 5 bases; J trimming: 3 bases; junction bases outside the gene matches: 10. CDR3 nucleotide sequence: TGTGCCAGCAGTCCTCATGGCGGGAGTATCTACGAGCAGTACTTC. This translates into CASSPHGGSIYEQYF.

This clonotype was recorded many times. The CDR3 loop is CASSTRQGSSYNEQFF. The DNA of the CDR3 is TGTGCCAGCAGCACCCGACAGGGGAGCTCCTACAATGAGCAGTTCTTC. The V and J genes are TRBV7-3 and TRBJ2-1; 8 bases agree with TRBD1. The V gene end was trimmed by 5 bases and the J gene end by 0 bases; junction bases not matched to a gene: 6. The CDR3 length is 16 residues. In germline, CDR1 is SGHTA, CDR2 FQGTGA.

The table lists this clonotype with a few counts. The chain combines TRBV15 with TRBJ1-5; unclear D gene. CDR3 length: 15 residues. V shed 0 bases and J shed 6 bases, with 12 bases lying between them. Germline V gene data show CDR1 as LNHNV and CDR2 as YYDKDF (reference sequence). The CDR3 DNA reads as TGTGCCACCAGCAGAGATAATGGAGGGTTTCAGCCCCAGCATTTT. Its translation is CATSRDNGGFQPQHF.

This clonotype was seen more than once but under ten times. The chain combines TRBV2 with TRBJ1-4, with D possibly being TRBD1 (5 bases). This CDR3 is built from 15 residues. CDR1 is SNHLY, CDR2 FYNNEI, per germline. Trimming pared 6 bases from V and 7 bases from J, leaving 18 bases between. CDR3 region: CASSGPGGVLEKLFF. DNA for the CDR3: TGTGCCAGCAGCGGTCCCGGAGGGGTCCTTGAAAAACTGTTTTTT.

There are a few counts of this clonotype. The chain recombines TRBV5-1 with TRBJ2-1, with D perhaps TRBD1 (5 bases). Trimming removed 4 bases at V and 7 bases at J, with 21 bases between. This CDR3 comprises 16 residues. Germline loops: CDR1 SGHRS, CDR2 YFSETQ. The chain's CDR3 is CASSPLQGLGVNEQFF. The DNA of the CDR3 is TGCGCCAGCAGCCCGCTACAAGGTTTAGGGGTAAATGAGCAGTTCTTC.

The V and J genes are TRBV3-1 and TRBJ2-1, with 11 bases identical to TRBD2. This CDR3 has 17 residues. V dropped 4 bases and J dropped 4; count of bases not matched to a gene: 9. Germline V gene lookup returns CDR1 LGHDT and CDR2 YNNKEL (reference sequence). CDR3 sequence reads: CASSRRTSGRGYNEQFF. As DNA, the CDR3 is TGTGCCAGCAGCCGACGGACTAGCGGGCGGGGATACAATGAGCAGTTCTTC.

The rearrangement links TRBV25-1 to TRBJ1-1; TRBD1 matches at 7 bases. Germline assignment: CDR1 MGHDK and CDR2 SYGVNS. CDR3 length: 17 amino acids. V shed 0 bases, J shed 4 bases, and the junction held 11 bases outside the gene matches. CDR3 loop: CASSEYGDSAKTTEAFF. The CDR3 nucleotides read TGTGCCAGCAGTGAATATGGGGACAGTGCAAAGACCACTGAAGCTTTCTTT.

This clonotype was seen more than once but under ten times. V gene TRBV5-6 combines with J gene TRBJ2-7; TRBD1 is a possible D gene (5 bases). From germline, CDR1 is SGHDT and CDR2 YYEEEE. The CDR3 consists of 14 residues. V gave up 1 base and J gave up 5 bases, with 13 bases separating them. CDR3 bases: TGTGCCAGCAGCTTGAACGCAGGGTGGCACGAGCAGTACTTC. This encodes CASSLNAGWHEQYF.

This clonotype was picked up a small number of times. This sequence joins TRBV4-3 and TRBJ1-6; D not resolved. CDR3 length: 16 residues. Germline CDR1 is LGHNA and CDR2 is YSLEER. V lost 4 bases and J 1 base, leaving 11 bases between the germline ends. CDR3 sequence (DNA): TGCGCCAGCAGCCTAGCCGTAGAATCCTATAATTCACCCCTCCACTTT. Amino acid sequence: CASSLAVESYNSPLHF.

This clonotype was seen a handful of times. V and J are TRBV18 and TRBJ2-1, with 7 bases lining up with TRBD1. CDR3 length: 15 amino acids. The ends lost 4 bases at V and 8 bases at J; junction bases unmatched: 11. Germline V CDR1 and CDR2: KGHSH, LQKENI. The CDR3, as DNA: TGTGCCAGCTCACAAGAAGGACAGGTCCGTGATGAGCAGTTCTTC. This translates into CASSQEGQVRDEQFF.

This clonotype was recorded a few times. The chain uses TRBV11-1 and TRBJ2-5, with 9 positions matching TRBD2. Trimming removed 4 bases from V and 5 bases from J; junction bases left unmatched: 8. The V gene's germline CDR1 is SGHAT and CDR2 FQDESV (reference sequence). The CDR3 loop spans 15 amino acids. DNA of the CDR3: TGTGCCAGCAGCTCGGGACTAGCAGAGAGGGAGACCCAGTACTTC. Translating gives CASSSGLAERETQYF. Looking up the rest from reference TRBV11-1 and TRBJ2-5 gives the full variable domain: EAEVAQSPRYKITEKSQAVAFWCDPISGHATLYWYRQILGQGPELLVQFQDESVVDDSQLPKDRFSAERLKGVDSTLKIQPAELGDSAMYLCASSSGLAERETQYFGPGTRLLVL.

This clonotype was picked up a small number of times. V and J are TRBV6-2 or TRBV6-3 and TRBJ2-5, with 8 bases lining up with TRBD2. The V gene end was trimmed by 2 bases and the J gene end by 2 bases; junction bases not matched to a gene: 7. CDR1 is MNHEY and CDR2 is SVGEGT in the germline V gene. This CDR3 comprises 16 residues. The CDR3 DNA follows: TGTGCCAGCAGTTACACCCGGACTAGCCTTCAAGAGACCCAGTACTTC. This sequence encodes CASSYTRTSLQETQYF.

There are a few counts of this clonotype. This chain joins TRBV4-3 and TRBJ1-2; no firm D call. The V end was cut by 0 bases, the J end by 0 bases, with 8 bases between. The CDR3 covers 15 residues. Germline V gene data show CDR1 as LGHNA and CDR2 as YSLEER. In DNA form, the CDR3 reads TGCGCCAGCAGCCAAGAAACCATAGCTAACTATGGCTACACCTTC. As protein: CASSQETIANYGYTF.

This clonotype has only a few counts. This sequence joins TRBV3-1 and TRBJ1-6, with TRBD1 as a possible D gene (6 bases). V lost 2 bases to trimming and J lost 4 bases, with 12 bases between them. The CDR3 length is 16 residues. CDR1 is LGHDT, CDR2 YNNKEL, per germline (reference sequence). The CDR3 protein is CASSQLGQLYNSPLHF. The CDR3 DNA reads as TGTGCCAGCAGCCAACTAGGACAGCTTTATAATTCACCCCTCCACTTT.

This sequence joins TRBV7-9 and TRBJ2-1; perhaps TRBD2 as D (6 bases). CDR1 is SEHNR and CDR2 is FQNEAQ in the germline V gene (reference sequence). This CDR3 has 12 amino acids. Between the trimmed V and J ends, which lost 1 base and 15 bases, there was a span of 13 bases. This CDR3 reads CASSLVTREMFF. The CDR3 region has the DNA TGTGCCAGCAGCTTAGTAACCCGGGAGATGTTCTTC. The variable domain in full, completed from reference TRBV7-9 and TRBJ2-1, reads DTGVSQNPRHKITKRGQNVTFRCDPISEHNRLYWYRQTLGQGPEFLTYFQNEAQLEKSRLLSDRFSAERPKGSFSTLEIQRTEQGDSAMYLCASSLVTREMFFGPGTRLTVL.

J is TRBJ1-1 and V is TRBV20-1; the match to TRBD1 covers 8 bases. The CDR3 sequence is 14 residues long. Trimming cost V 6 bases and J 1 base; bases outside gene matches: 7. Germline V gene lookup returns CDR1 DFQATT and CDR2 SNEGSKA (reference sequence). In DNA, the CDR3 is TGCAGTGCCCAAACGACAGGGGCGAACACTGAAGCTTTCTTT. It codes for CSAQTTGANTEAFF.

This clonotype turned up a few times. The CDR3 sequence is CASSSTSGGIDEQYF. The CDR3 bases are TGTGCCAGCAGCTCCACCTCGGGGGGTATTGACGAGCAGTACTTC. The chain has TRBV9 and TRBJ2-7; 7 bases are a match to TRBD2. From germline, CDR1 is SGDLS and CDR2 YYNGEE. J was trimmed by 5 bases and V by 4 bases; bases with no gene match: 12. The CDR3 loop spans 15 amino acids.

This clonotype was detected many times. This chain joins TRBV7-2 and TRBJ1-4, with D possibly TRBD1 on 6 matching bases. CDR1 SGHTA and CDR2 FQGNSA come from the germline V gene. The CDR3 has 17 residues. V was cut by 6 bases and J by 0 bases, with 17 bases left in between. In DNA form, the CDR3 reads TGTGCCAGCAGTTTTAGGGGGGGCGCGGCAACTAATGAAAAACTGTTTTTT. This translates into CASSFRGGAATNEKLFF.

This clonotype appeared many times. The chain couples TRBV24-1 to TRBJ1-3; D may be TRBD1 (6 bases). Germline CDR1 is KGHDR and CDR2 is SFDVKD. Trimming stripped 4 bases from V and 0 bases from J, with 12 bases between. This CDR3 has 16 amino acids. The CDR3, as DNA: TGTGCCACCAGTGACGCCGGGACAAGCTCTGGAAACACCATATATTTT. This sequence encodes CATSDAGTSSGNTIYF.

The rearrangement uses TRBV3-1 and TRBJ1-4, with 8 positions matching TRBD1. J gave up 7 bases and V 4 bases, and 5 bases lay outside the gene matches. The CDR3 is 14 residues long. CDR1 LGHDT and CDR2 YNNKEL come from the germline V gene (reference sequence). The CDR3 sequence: CASSPRTGTEKLFF. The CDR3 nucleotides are TGTGCCAGCAGCCCCCGGACAGGGACTGAAAAACTGTTTTTT. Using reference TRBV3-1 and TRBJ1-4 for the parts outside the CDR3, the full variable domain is DTAVSQTPKYLVTQMGNDKSIKCEQNLGHDTMYWYKQDSKKFLKIMFSYNNKELIINETVPNRFSPKSPDKAHLNLHINSLELGDSAVYFCASSPRTGTEKLFFGSGTQLSVL.